The T cell receptor (beta chain) described here comes from a study of cytomegalovirus exposure and HLA in healthy donors. Findings and limits, study-wide: From TCR beta sequences, most subjects' HLA-A and HLA-B alleles were reportedly predicted accurately. Analyzed later, association rates of TCRs varied across HLA loci, with DRB1 most and HLA-C fewest. Later on, an analysis found that several of the most significant clusters appeared to be linked to common viral pathogens, which included parvovirus B19.

For this clone: No antigen is known for it.

Germline assignment: CDR1 MDHEN and CDR2 SYDVKM. The ends lost 6 bases at V and 2 bases at J; junction bases unmatched: 5. The CDR3 has 15 residues. Vbeta (60) and Jbeta (13) primers were used in the PCR. Data came from immunoSEQ multiplex PCR; TCRdb stores just in-frame clones and leaves some out. The sample has about 150,000 clones, around 80% seen once. Donors sampled were nominally healthy, though unrecorded immune exposures were likely. The receptor was derived from a man younger than 40 in good health and CMV-seropositive. The chain combines TRBV28 with TRBJ2-7; TRBD2 aligns across 12 bases. Sequencing input: PBMCs. The CDR3 sequence is CASSTTSGGPYEQYF. The DNA of the CDR3 is TGTGCCAGCAGCACGACTAGCGGGGGTCCCTACGAGCAGTACTTC. The variable domain in full, completed from reference TRBV28 and TRBJ2-7, reads DVKVTQSSRYLVKRTGEKVFLECVQDMDHENMFWYRQDPGLGLRLIYFSYDVKMKEKGDIPEGYSVSREKKERFSLILESASTNQTSMYLCASSTTSGGPYEQYFGPGTRLTVT.